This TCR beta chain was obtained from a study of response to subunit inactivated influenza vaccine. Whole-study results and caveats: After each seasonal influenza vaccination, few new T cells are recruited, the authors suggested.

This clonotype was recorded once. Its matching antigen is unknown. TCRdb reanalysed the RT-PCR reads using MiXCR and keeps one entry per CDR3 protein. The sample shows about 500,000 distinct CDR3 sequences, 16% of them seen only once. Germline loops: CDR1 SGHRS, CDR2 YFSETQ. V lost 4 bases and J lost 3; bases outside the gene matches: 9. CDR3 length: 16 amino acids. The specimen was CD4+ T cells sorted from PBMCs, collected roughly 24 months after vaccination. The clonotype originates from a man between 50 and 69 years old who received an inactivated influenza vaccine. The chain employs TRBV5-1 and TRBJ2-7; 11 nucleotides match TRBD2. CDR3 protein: CASSPKLAGAFYEQYF. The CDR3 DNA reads TGCGCCAGCAGCCCGAAACTAGCGGGAGCTTTCTACGAGCAGTACTTC.